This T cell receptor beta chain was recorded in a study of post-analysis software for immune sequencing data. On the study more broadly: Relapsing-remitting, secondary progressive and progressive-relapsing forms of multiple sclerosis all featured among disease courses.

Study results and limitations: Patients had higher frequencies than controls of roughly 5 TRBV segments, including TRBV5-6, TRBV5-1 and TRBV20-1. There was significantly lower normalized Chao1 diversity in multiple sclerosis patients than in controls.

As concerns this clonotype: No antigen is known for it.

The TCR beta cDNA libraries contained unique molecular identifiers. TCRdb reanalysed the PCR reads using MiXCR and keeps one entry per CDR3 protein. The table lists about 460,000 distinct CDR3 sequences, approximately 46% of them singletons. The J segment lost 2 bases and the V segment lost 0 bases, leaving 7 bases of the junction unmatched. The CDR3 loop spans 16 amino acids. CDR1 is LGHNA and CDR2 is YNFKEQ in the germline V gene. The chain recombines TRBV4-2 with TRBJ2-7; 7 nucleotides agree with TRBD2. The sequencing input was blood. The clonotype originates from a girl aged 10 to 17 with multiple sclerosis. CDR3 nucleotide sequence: TGTGCCAGCAGCCAAGAGCTCCAGCGGGGTACCTACGAGCAGTACTTC. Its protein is CASSQELQRGTYEQYF.